Below, 18 T cell receptor beta chains from the same sample are listed, as sequenced in a study of spatial heterogeneity in lung cancer. MiXCR was run by TCRdb on the 5' RACE reads, yielding one entry per CDR3 protein. The sample lists 45,000 to 55,000 distinct CDR3 sequences, roughly 5% occurring once. Specified time point: sample taken at primary tumor resection. From tumor, nontumor lung or frozen PBMC, whole RNA was taken unsorted for sequencing. This specimen consisted of PBMCs, obtained at surgery. The receptors derive from a male donor with early-stage non-small cell lung cancer.

This clonotype was seen many times. This chain joins TRBV19 and TRBJ1-5; D not resolved. V was trimmed by 3 bases and J by 5 bases, leaving 14 bases between them. This CDR3 region has 15 residues. Germline V CDR1 and CDR2: LNHDA, SQIVND (reference sequence). In DNA form, the CDR3 reads TGTGCCAGTAGTATCGGGAAGAGGGAGCATCAGCCCCAGCATTTT. This translates into CASSIGKREHQPQHF.

This clonotype has ten or more counts. The rearrangement joins TRBV7-3 to TRBJ2-5, with D maybe TRBD2 (5 bases). The CDR3 runs 15 residues. CDR1 is SGHTA, CDR2 FQGTGA, per germline. Trimming left V 1 base short and J 3 bases short, with 12 bases between. The CDR3 protein is CASSLMGGPEETQYF. CDR3 DNA sequence: TGTGCCAGCAGCTTAATGGGCGGGCCCGAAGAGACCCAGTACTTC.

In its sample, this clonotype was seen many times. The chain links TRBV9 to TRBJ2-1; TRBD2 matches at 10 bases. J gave up 8 bases and V 3 bases, and 8 bases lay outside the gene matches. Germline V CDR1 and CDR2: SGDLS, YYNGEE. The CDR3 contains 15 residues. The CDR3 sequence: CASSGSSGSLDEQFF. The CDR3 DNA reads as TGTGCCAGCAGCGGATCTAGCGGGAGCTTAGATGAGCAGTTCTTC.

This clonotype was counted ten times or more. The chain is built from TRBV7-2 and TRBJ2-1; 7 bases are shared with TRBD2. The CDR3 totals 16 residues. Trimming cost V 1 base and J 7 bases; bases outside gene matches: 10. Germline-derived CDR1 and CDR2 are SGHTA and FQGNSA. CDR3 sequence: CASSLDMRRSGNEQFF. The CDR3 nucleotides are TGTGCCAGCAGCTTAGATATGCGGCGTAGCGGGAATGAGCAGTTCTTC. Using reference TRBV7-2 and TRBJ2-1 for the parts outside the CDR3, the full variable domain is GAGVSQSPSNKVTEKGKDVELRCDPISGHTALYWYRQSLGQGLEFLIYFQGNSAPDKSGLPSDRFSAERTGGSVSTLTIQRTQQEDSAVYLCASSLDMRRSGNEQFFGPGTRLTVL.

This clonotype was counted ten times or more. The chain carries TRBV20-1 and TRBJ1-3, with D hard to call. Germline CDR1 and CDR2: DFQATT and SNEGSKA (reference sequence). This CDR3 has 14 amino acids. Deletions cut 6 bases from V and 0 bases from J, with 12 bases between. The chain's CDR3 is CSASDRSSGNTIYF. CDR3 DNA sequence: TGCAGTGCCTCCGACCGATCCTCTGGAAACACCATATATTTT.

This clonotype came up many times. In DNA, the CDR3 is TGCAGCCCCTTTAGCGGGAGAGACTACAATGAGCAGTTCTTC. It yields the protein CSPFSGRDYNEQFF. The chain is built from TRBV29-1 and TRBJ2-1, with 9 bases lining up with TRBD2. Germline V gene lookup returns CDR1 SQVTM and CDR2 ANQGSEA. This CDR3 contains 14 residues. V trimming: 8 bases; J trimming: 3 bases; junction bases outside the gene matches: 8.

Only a few counts were recorded for this clonotype. The chain combines TRBV7-9 with TRBJ1-1; possibly TRBD1 for D (5 bases). Per germline, CDR1 SEHNR and CDR2 FQNEAQ (reference sequence). V dropped 1 base and J dropped 3 bases, with 12 bases sitting between them. The CDR3 loop spans 15 amino acids. CDR3: CASSLGAGIDTEAFF. The CDR3 DNA reads TGTGCCAGCAGCTTAGGGGCAGGGATCGACACTGAAGCTTTCTTT. Complete variable domain (other parts from reference TRBV7-9 and TRBJ1-1): DTGVSQNPRHKITKRGQNVTFRCDPISEHNRLYWYRQTLGQGPEFLTYFQNEAQLEKSRLLSDRFSAERPKGSFSTLEIQRTEQGDSAMYLCASSLGAGIDTEAFFGQGTRLTVV.

This clonotype rates as medium-sized. CDR3 nucleotides: TGCAGCGTTCTCCGGGACATCCAAGAGACCCAGTACTTC. It codes for CSVLRDIQETQYF. This chain connects TRBV29-1 to TRBJ2-5, with D possibly being TRBD1 (6 bases). The CDR3 runs 13 residues. The V end lost 5 bases, the J end lost 1 base, and 11 bases lay between the germline ends. Germline loops: CDR1 SQVTM, CDR2 ANQGSEA.

Concerning this clonotype itself: A much bigger clone sits one base away, suggesting this may be a read error. The rearrangement uses TRBV6-2 or TRBV6-3 and TRBJ2-7, with 11 bases identical to TRBD2. Germline V gene sequence: CDR1 MNHEY, CDR2 SVGEGT. This CDR3 has 14 amino acids. After removal of 6 bases from V and 5 bases from J, the junction contained 6 bases not matched to a gene. The CDR3 DNA sequence: TGTGCCAGCAGCCCGGAACTAGCGGGAGACGAGCAGTACTTC. It yields the protein CASSPELAGDEQYF.

By sample share, this clonotype is medium-sized. The CDR3 DNA is TGTGCCAGCGCAAGAGGGGAATTGGCTTTCTTT. Protein sequence: CASARGELAFF. This chain uses TRBV5-6 with TRBJ1-1; a possible D gene is TRBD1 (5 bases). Germline assignment: CDR1 SGHDT and CDR2 YYEEEE. Deletions cut 7 bases from V and 11 bases from J, with 15 bases between. CDR3 size: 11 residues.

The sample holds many counts of this clonotype. The V call is TRBV7-8, the J call TRBJ1-1; tentatively, D is TRBD1 (5 bases). CDR1 and CDR2 from the germline V gene are SGHVS and FQNEAQ. V lost 1 base and J lost 5, with 11 bases in between. This CDR3 has 14 residues. DNA for the CDR3: TGTGCCAGCAGCTTAGTAGGGGAGCGGACTGAAGCTTTCTTT. It yields the protein CASSLVGERTEAFF.

V gene TRBV25-1 combines with J gene TRBJ2-3; D is perhaps TRBD2 (5 bases). The germline V gene has CDR1 MGHDK and CDR2 SYGVNS. This CDR3 is built from 15 residues. V was pared by 5 bases and J by 2 bases, with 14 bases between. The CDR3 region is CASSLVGAYTDTQYF. CDR3 DNA sequence: TGTGCCAGCAGTCTAGTGGGAGCGTACACAGATACGCAGTATTTT.

In its sample, this clonotype was seen many times. Here the CDR3 reads CASSQGTGNNQPQHF. CDR3 in DNA: TGCGCCAGCAGCCAAGGGACAGGGAACAATCAGCCCCAGCATTTT. V is TRBV4-3 and J is TRBJ1-5; TRBD1 matches at 8 bases. Looked up from germline, CDR1 is LGHNA and CDR2 is YSLEER. The junction had 2 bases not matched to a gene; V was cut back by 1 base and J by 3 bases. The CDR3 has 15 amino acids.

This clonotype was counted ten times or more. The chain joins TRBV5-4 to TRBJ2-6; no clear D. V dropped 0 bases and J dropped 0 bases, with 4 bases sitting between them. Germline CDR1 reads SGHNT; CDR2 reads YYREEE (reference sequence). CDR3 length: 15 residues. CDR3 protein: CASSLVGSGANVLTF. The CDR3, as DNA: TGTGCCAGCAGCTTGGTTGGCTCTGGGGCCAACGTCCTGACTTTC. The full variable domain, with the rest looked up from reference TRBV5-4 and TRBJ2-6, is ETGVTQSPTHLIKTRGQQVTLRCSSQSGHNTVSWYQQALGQGPQFIFQYYREEENGRGNFPPRFSGLQFPNYSSELNVNALELDDSALYLCASSLVGSGANVLTFGAGSRLTVL.

This clonotype showed up many times. The V call is TRBV10-3, the J call TRBJ2-3, with D perhaps TRBD2 (6 bases). The V gene's germline CDR1 is ENHRY and CDR2 SYGVKD. The CDR3 runs to 16 residues. V dropped 0 bases and J dropped 2 bases, with 12 bases sitting between them. The CDR3 region has the DNA TGTGCCATCAGTGAGTCGAGGGAGGACCCCACAGATACGCAGTATTTT. The encoded protein is CAISESREDPTDTQYF.

This clonotype came up many times. The chain uses TRBV18 and TRBJ1-1, with D possibly matching TRBD1 (5 bases). The CDR3 runs to 15 residues. V was trimmed by 3 bases and J by 4 bases, leaving 15 bases between them. Germline CDR1 and CDR2: KGHSH and LQKENI. CDR3: CASSPLVGLVTEAFF. The CDR3 DNA is TGTGCCAGCTCACCTTTGGTGGGGCTGGTCACTGAAGCTTTCTTT.

This clonotype was seen many times. The chain links TRBV2 to TRBJ2-3; tentative D call: TRBD2 (6 bases). Trimming cost V 4 bases and J 8 bases, with 13 bases left between them. CDR3 length: 13 amino acids. Germline CDR1 is SNHLY and CDR2 is FYNNEI. The CDR3 sequence: CASSAGGAATQYF. DNA of the CDR3: TGTGCCAGCAGTGCCGGGGGAGCAGCTACGCAGTATTTT.

There are many counts of this clonotype. V usage is TRBV24-1 and J usage is TRBJ2-5; TRBD1 is a possible D gene (6 bases). CDR1 and CDR2 from the germline V gene are KGHDR and SFDVKD. The V and J ends lost 3 bases and 1 base respectively, with 14 bases between them. The CDR3 is 16 amino acids. The CDR3 nucleotides are TGTGCCACCAGTGATGCGAGACAGGCGTCCCAAGAGACCCAGTACTTC. Translated: CATSDARQASQETQYF.